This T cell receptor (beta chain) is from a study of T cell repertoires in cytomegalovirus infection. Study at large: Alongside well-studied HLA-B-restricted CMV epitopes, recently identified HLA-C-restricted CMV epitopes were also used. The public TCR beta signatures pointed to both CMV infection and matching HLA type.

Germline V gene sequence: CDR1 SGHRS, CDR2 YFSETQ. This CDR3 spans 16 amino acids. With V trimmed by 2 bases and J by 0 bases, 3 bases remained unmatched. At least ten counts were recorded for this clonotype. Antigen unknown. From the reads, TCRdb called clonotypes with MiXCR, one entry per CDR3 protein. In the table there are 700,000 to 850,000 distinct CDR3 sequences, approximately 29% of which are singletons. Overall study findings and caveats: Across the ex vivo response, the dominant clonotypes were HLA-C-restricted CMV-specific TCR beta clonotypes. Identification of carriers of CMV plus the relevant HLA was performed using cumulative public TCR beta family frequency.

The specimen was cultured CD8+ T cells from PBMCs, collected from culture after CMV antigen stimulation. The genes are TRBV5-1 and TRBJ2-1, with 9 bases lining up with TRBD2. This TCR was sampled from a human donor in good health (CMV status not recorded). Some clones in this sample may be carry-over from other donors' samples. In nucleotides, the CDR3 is TGCGCCAGCAGCTTTAGCGGGGGAAGCTCCTACAATGAGCAGTTCTTC. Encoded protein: CASSFSGGSSYNEQFF.